A single count supports the clone carrying this T cell receptor (beta chain). Stated time point: pre-treatment sample, taken before nivolumab and TIL therapy. Most excised metastases sampled were pleural nodules or supraclavicular lymph nodes. Sequencing used immunoSEQ v3. Sequencing used immunoSEQ multiplex PCR; TCRdb keeps in-frame clones, though not all of them. The sample consists of roughly 26,000 clones, 72% of them appearing once. The source of the sample is a study of TIL therapy for anti-PD-1-resistant metastatic lung cancer. Germline lookup yields CDR1 SGHRS and CDR2 YFSETQ. This CDR3 contains 14 residues. V lost 1 base and J 2 bases, leaving 7 bases between the germline ends.

This clonotype was sampled from a person between 25 and 79 years old with non-small cell lung cancer. Material: tumor tissue, obtained at baseline. The rearrangement links TRBV5-1 to TRBJ2-1; D might be TRBD1 or TRBD2, each matching 5 bases. DNA of the CDR3: TGCGCCAGCAGCTTGAGGGGACCCTACAATGAGCAGTTCTTC. It encodes CASSLRGPYNEQFF.